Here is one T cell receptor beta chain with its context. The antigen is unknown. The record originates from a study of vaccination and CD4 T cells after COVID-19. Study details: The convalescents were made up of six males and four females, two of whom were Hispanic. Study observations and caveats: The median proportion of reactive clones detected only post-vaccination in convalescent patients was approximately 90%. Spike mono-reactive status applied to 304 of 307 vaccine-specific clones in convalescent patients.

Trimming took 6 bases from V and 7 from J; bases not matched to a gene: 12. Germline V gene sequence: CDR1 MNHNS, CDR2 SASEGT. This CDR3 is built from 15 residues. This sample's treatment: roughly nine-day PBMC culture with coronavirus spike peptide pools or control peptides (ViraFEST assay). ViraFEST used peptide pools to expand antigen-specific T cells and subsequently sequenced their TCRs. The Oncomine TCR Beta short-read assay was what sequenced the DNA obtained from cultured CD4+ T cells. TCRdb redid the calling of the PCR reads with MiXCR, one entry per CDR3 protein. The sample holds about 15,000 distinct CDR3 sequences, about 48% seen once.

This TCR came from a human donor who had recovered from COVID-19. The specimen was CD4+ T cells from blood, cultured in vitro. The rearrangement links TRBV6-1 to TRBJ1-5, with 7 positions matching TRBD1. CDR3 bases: TGTGCCAGCAGCGACCCCGACAGGGTAAAGCAGCCCCAGCATTTT. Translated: CASSDPDRVKQPQHF.